The sequence of this TCR beta chain was determined in a study of cytomegalovirus exposure and HLA in healthy donors. Study-level information: Among the approximately 400 genotyped donors, more than 70% were placed in the Caucasian-associated ancestry cluster. Findings and caveats of the study: CMV serostatus alone was available as immune exposure information. TCR beta sequences numbering 15,000 to 20,000 were associated with HLA alleles at 0.05 false discovery rate in a later analysis. Accurate prediction of most subjects' HLA-A and HLA-B alleles from TCR beta sequences was reported.

This CDR3 contains 14 residues. V was pared by 0 bases and J by 8 bases, with 0 bases of the junction left unmatched. Germline V gene lookup returns CDR1 SGHNT and CDR2 YYREEE (reference sequence). With respect to this clone: Its antigen is not identified.

The PCR used 60 Vbeta and 13 Jbeta primers. Assay used: immunoSEQ multiplex PCR; TCRdb lists only in-frame clones, some missing. The table records roughly 220,000 clones, around 80% of them present only once. The rearrangement uses TRBV5-4 and TRBJ1-6; 9 bases agree with TRBD1. Sequenced: PBMCs. The TCR comes from a man aged 25 to 40 in good health and CMV-seronegative. The CDR3 nucleotides read TGTGCCAGCAGCTTGGGGGACAGGGATTCACCCCTCCACTTT. It yields the protein CASSLGDRDSPLHF. The entire variable domain, with the rest obtained from reference TRBV5-4 and TRBJ1-6, is as follows: ETGVTQSPTHLIKTRGQQVTLRCSSQSGHNTVSWYQQALGQGPQFIFQYYREEENGRGNFPPRFSGLQFPNYSSELNVNALELDDSALYLCASSLGDRDSPLHFGNGTRLTVT.